Shown below are 10 T cell receptor beta chains from a single sample sequenced in a study of blood T cell repertoires in COVID-19. The method was immunoSEQ multiplex PCR; TCRdb's version includes in-frame clones alone and lacks a portion of them. The table has approximately 100,000 clones, around 89% seen once. Sequenced sample: peripheral blood. The source is a human donor with acute or convalescent COVID-19. The donor label of this sample is uncertain.

The V gene is TRBV27, the J gene TRBJ1-5; the D gene is possibly TRBD1 (6 bases). CDR3 length: 17 amino acids. Germline V gives CDR1 MNHEY, CDR2 SMNVEV (reference sequence). The V end lost 5 bases, the J end lost 0 bases, and 17 bases lay between the germline ends. The CDR3 loop is CASSQGHLTYSNQPQHF. The CDR3 region has the DNA TGTGCCAGCAGTCAGGGACATCTGACCTATAGCAATCAGCCCCAGCATTTT.

V usage is TRBV27 and J usage is TRBJ1-2, with 9 bases identical to TRBD1. The V segment lost 5 bases and the J segment 4 bases; nucleotides outside the gene matches: 8. CDR3 length: 15 amino acids. Germline V gene sequence: CDR1 MNHEY, CDR2 SMNVEV (reference sequence). CDR3 in amino acids: CASSRRQGVGYGYTF. CDR3 DNA sequence: TGTGCCAGCAGTAGAAGACAGGGGGTCGGCTATGGCTACACCTTC.

V usage is TRBV7-2 and J usage is TRBJ2-5, with TRBD2 identical over 15 bases. The germline V gene encodes CDR1 SGHTA and CDR2 FQGNSA. Losses at the gene ends were 0 bases for V and 3 bases for J; bases not matched to a gene: 14. The CDR3 extends over 21 amino acids. The DNA for the CDR3 is TGTGCCAGCAGCTTAGCCCGCTGGACTAGCGGGAGGGGTTATGGTGAAGAGACCCAGTACTTC. Residues: CASSLARWTSGRGYGEETQYF.

The V and J genes are TRBV13 and TRBJ2-7; TRBD1 might be the D (5 bases). The CDR3 contains 14 residues. Germline CDR1 and CDR2: PRHDT and FYEKMQ (reference sequence). V was cut by 3 bases and J by 5 bases, with 14 bases left in between. DNA for the CDR3: TGTGCCAGCAGCTTGAGTCAGGGTCTCCACGAGCAGTACTTC. Amino acid sequence: CASSLSQGLHEQYF.

This sequence joins TRBV2 and TRBJ1-2; D uncertain. V gave up 9 bases and J gave up 7 bases, with 12 bases separating them. This CDR3 region has 11 residues. Germline V gene data show CDR1 as SNHLY and CDR2 as FYNNEI. The CDR3 here is CASTREGGYTF. In nucleotides, the CDR3 is TGTGCCAGTACGAGGGAGGGTGGCTACACCTTC. The complete variable domain, with remaining parts taken from reference TRBV2 and TRBJ1-2, reads EPEVTQTPSHQVTQMGQEVILRCVPISNHLYFYWYRQILGQKVEFLVSFYNNEISEKSEIFDDQFSVERPDGSNFTLKIRSTKLEDSAMYFCASTREGGYTFGSGTRLTVV.

The V call is TRBV6-1, the J call TRBJ2-3; 8 bases line up with TRBD2. CDR1 and CDR2 from the germline V gene are MNHNS and SASEGT. The V segment lost 5 bases and the J segment 7 bases; nucleotides outside the gene matches: 11. The CDR3 has 15 residues. In DNA, the CDR3 is TGTGCCAGCAGTTTAACGGGGACTAGTATGAATACGCAGTATTTT. It is translated as CASSLTGTSMNTQYF.

This clone appeared a single time. The chain carries TRBV3-1 (or the pseudogene TRBV3-2) and TRBJ2-7; TRBD1 matches 9 bases. CDR1 and CDR2 from the germline V gene are LGHDT and YNNKEL (reference sequence). Trimming cost V 5 bases and J 1 base; bases outside gene matches: 6. This CDR3 has 15 residues. The CDR3: CASSTGQGQSYEQYF. The CDR3 DNA reads TGTGCCAGCAGCACTGGACAGGGGCAGTCCTACGAGCAGTACTTC.

The gene calls are TRBV9 and TRBJ2-7, with 9 positions matching TRBD1. V lost 3 bases and J lost 2; bases outside the gene matches: 6. Germline CDR1 is SGDLS and CDR2 is YYNGEE. This CDR3 is 15 amino acids long. The chain's CDR3 is CASSAGTGQAYEQYF. CDR3 DNA: TGTGCCAGCAGCGCCGGGACAGGGCAGGCCTACGAGCAGTACTTC.

The CDR3 protein is CASSSPEMSTDTQYF. CDR3 bases: TGTGCCAGCAGCTCCCCTGAGATGAGCACAGATACGCAGTATTTT. The chain has TRBV7-9 and TRBJ2-3; D uncertain. Germline V CDR1 and CDR2: SEHNR, FQNEAQ (reference sequence). The CDR3 contains 15 residues. Deletions cut 4 bases from V and 0 bases from J, with 11 bases between.

J is TRBJ1-2 and V is TRBV19; possibly TRBD1 for D (5 bases). The CDR3 is made up of 12 amino acids. Germline CDR1 is LNHDA and CDR2 is SQIVND (reference sequence). V was shortened by 7 bases and J by 6 bases, with 12 bases between the two germline ends. The CDR3 sequence is CASKTGANGYTF. The DNA of the CDR3 is TGTGCCAGTAAAACTGGGGCAAATGGCTACACCTTC.